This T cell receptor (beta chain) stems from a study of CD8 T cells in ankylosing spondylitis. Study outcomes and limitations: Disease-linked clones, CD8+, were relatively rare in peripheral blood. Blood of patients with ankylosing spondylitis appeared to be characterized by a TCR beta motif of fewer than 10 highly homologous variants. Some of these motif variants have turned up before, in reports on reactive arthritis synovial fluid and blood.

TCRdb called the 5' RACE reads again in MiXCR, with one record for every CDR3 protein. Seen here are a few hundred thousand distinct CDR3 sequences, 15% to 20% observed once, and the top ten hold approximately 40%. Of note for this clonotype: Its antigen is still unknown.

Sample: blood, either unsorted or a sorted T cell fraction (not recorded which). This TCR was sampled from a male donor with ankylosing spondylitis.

The CDR3 region is CASSLGSGSYNEQFF. For the CDR3, the DNA is TGTGCCAGCAGCTTGGGAAGCGGGAGTTACAATGAGCAGTTCTTC. The chain has TRBV5-8 and TRBJ2-1; 8 bases match TRBD2. CDR1 and CDR2 (germline): SGHTS, YDEGEE. The V gene end was trimmed by 0 bases and the J gene end by 4 bases; junction bases not matched to a gene: 3. This CDR3 is built from 15 residues. Full variable domain (rest looked up from reference TRBV5-8 and TRBJ2-1): EAGVTQSPTHLIKTRGQQATLRCSPISGHTSVYWYQQALGLGLQFLLWYDEGEERNRGNFPPRFSGRQFPNYSSELNVNALELEDSALYLCASSLGSGSYNEQFFGPGTRLTVL.